A single sample is the source of the 19 T cell receptor beta chains below, sequenced in a study of T cell responses to AZD1222 COVID-19 vaccine. TCRdb's copy holds only in-frame clones and misses some; the assay was immunoSEQ multiplex PCR. The sample lists 180,000 or so clones, 85% to 90% occurring once. The source was peripheral blood, collected on day 0 of AZD1222 vaccination. The receptors were gathered from an adult in good health.

The V gene is TRBV6-5, the J gene TRBJ1-2, with 10 nucleotides matching TRBD1. Germline V gene data show CDR1 as MNHEY and CDR2 as SVGAGI. Trimming cost V 10 bases and J 6 bases; bases outside gene matches: 11. CDR3 length: 14 residues. Written as DNA, the CDR3 is TGTGCCACTACCAAGACAGGGGGCTGGGATGGCTACACCTTC. Protein product: CATTKTGGWDGYTF.

The CDR3 DNA sequence: TGTGCCAGCAGTCAGAGGACAGGGCGGGGAGAGACCCAGTACTTC. This sequence encodes CASSQRTGRGETQYF. This sequence joins TRBV2 and TRBJ2-5; 8 bases line up with TRBD1. V was clipped by 5 bases and J by 4 bases; unmatched bases: 9. Germline CDR1 is SNHLY and CDR2 is FYNNEI. The CDR3 has 15 residues.

The table lists this clone with a few counts. V is TRBV6-1 and J is TRBJ1-2, with a weak D call TRBD1 (5 bases). This CDR3 has 16 amino acids. Germline CDR1 and CDR2: MNHNS and SASEGT. The V and J ends lost 3 bases and 4 bases respectively, with 18 bases between them. CDR3 sequence: CASSDPRGVGGYGYTF. The CDR3 nucleotides are TGTGCCAGCAGTGACCCGCGGGGGGTGGGAGGCTATGGCTACACCTTC.

This clone was detected once. This chain connects TRBV27 to TRBJ1-6, with D uncertain. Germline V lookup: CDR1 MNHEY, CDR2 SMNVEV (reference sequence). Trimming stripped 5 bases from V and 4 bases from J, with 9 bases between. This CDR3 region has 14 residues. The CDR3 sequence: CASSPRKYNSPLHF. The CDR3 nucleotides read TGTGCCAGCAGTCCCCGCAAATATAATTCACCCCTCCACTTT.

The rearrangement joins TRBV14 to TRBJ1-1; D is undetermined. CDR1 SGHDN and CDR2 FVKESK come from the germline V gene. V lost 4 bases to trimming and J lost 1 base, with 7 bases between them. The CDR3 consists of 13 residues. CDR3: CASSLKRNTEAFF. For the CDR3, the DNA is TGTGCCAGCAGCCTAAAAAGGAACACTGAAGCTTTCTTT.

A note on this clone: Other DNA sequences from this sample encode an identical CDR3 as well. The chain carries TRBV18 and TRBJ2-1; D not resolved. V was clipped by 6 bases and J by 0 bases, with 12 bases between them. CDR1 and CDR2 from the germline V gene are KGHSH and LQKENI. This CDR3 contains 15 residues. This CDR3 is CASSPDQSSYNEQFF. The CDR3 DNA sequence: TGTGCCAGCTCTCCAGATCAGAGCTCCTACAATGAGCAGTTCTTC. The full variable domain, in which reference TRBV18 and TRBJ2-1 provide the parts outside the CDR3, is NAGVMQNPRHLVRRRGQEARLRCSPMKGHSHVYWYRQLPEEGLKFMVYLQKENIIDESGMPKERFSAEFPKEGPSILRIQQVVRGDSAAYFCASSPDQSSYNEQFFGPGTRLTVL.

This sequence joins TRBV6-6 and TRBJ2-2; 8 bases line up with TRBD2. The CDR3 covers 14 residues. Per germline, CDR1 MNHNY and CDR2 SVGAGI (reference sequence). V was clipped by 5 bases and J by 6 bases; unmatched bases: 5. CDR3 DNA: TGTGCCAGCAGTGGACTAGCCGGGGCCGGGGAGCTGTTTTTT. Translated: CASSGLAGAGELFF.

This clone was seen a few times. The chain uses TRBV11-2 and TRBJ2-7; the D is unclear. Germline CDR1 and CDR2: SGHAT and FQNNGV. The CDR3 has 11 amino acids. Trimming cost V 5 bases and J 5 bases, with 7 bases left between them. DNA of the CDR3: TGTGCCAGCAGCCTCCACCACGAGCAGTACTTC. Translated, it gives CASSLHHEQYF.

This clone appeared a single time. This sequence joins TRBV30 and TRBJ1-1; possibly TRBD1 for D (6 bases). V lost 7 bases and J lost 11, with 14 bases in between. The CDR3 spans 10 residues. CDR1 is GTSNPN and CDR2 is SVGIG in the germline V gene (reference sequence). CDR3: CASNRAKAFF. CDR3 nucleotides: TGTGCCTCGAACAGGGCGAAGGCTTTCTTT.

V gene TRBV6-5 combines with J gene TRBJ1-1; D gene uncertain. The V and J ends lost 6 bases and 1 base respectively, with 6 bases between them. CDR1 MNHEY and CDR2 SVGAGI come from the germline V gene. This CDR3 spans 12 amino acids. The CDR3 DNA reads as TGTGCCAGCAGCCCCGGGAACACTGAAGCTTTCTTT. Amino acids: CASSPGNTEAFF.

The chain recombines TRBV7-6 with TRBJ1-4, with D possibly TRBD1 on 5 matching bases. CDR3 length equals 16 residues. CDR1 is SGHVS and CDR2 is FNYEAQ in the germline V gene. V lost 6 bases to trimming and J lost 3 bases, with 17 bases between them. CDR3 amino acids: CASSRDPPGANEKLFF. CDR3 coding DNA: TGTGCCAGCAGTCGGGACCCACCGGGGGCTAATGAAAAACTGTTTTTT. The variable domain in full, completed from reference TRBV7-6 and TRBJ1-4, reads GAGVSQSPRYKVTKRGQDVALRCDPISGHVSLYWYRQALGQGPEFLTYFNYEAQQDKSGLPNDRFSAERPEGSISTLTIQRTEQRDSAMYRCASSRDPPGANEKLFFGSGTQLSVL.

The chain recombines TRBV7-2 with TRBJ1-1; D is uncertain. CDR1 is SGHTA, CDR2 FQGNSA, per germline. V lost 6 bases, J lost 1 base, and 18 bases lay in between. The CDR3 runs 16 residues. The chain's CDR3 is CASSLTRVRRNTEAFF. DNA for the CDR3: TGTGCCAGCAGTTTAACCCGGGTTCGAAGGAACACTGAAGCTTTCTTT.

The V and J genes are TRBV4-1 and TRBJ2-1; D gene ambiguous. CDR1 is MGHRA and CDR2 is YSYEKL in the germline V gene. This CDR3 region has 16 residues. The ends were cut back, 0 bases at V and 8 bases at J, with 17 bases in the middle. The CDR3: CASSQEEELRSDEQFF. CDR3 in DNA: TGCGCCAGCAGCCAAGAGGAAGAACTCCGCTCCGATGAGCAGTTCTTC.

The chain joins TRBV11-2 to TRBJ1-5; D unresolved. The germline V and J ends were trimmed by 3 bases and 3 bases, with 6 bases remaining between them. Germline CDR1 and CDR2: SGHAT and FQNNGV. The CDR3 extends over 13 amino acids. CDR3 residues: CASSLRINQPQHF. CDR3 nucleotides: TGTGCCAGCAGCTTGCGAATCAATCAGCCCCAGCATTTT. The complete variable domain, with remaining parts taken from reference TRBV11-2 and TRBJ1-5, reads EAGVAQSPRYKIIEKRQSVAFWCNPISGHATLYWYQQILGQGPKLLIQFQNNGVVDDSQLPKDRFSAERLKGVDSTLKIQPAKLEDSAVYLCASSLRINQPQHFGDGTRLSIL.

As DNA, the CDR3 is TGTGCCAGCAGCTTGCCTGGTAATCAGCCCCAGCATTTT. Protein product: CASSLPGNQPQHF. The rearrangement links TRBV7-3 to TRBJ1-5; D is unclear. V was shortened by 3 bases and J by 4 bases, with 7 bases between the two germline ends. The CDR3 spans 13 residues. Germline lookup yields CDR1 SGHTA and CDR2 FQGTGA.

In DNA, the CDR3 is TGTGCCAGCAGTCTGGGACTAGTCAATGAGCAGTTCTTC. It is translated as CASSLGLVNEQFF. V usage is TRBV27 and J usage is TRBJ2-1; 8 nucleotides agree with TRBD2. V was clipped by 5 bases and J by 6 bases; unmatched bases: 3. Germline assignment: CDR1 MNHEY and CDR2 SMNVEV (reference sequence). The CDR3 totals 13 residues.

The chain uses TRBV3-1 (or the pseudogene TRBV3-2) and TRBJ2-7, with D unresolved. With 5 bases removed from V and 7 bases from J, the gap between germline ends came to 12 bases. The CDR3 covers 12 residues. Per germline, CDR1 LGHDT and CDR2 YNNKEL (reference sequence). Here the CDR3 reads CASSSSPGEQYF. In DNA, the CDR3 is TGTGCCAGCAGCTCCTCCCCCGGGGAGCAGTACTTC.

The gene calls are TRBV4-3 and TRBJ2-2; D unresolved. The germline V and J ends were trimmed by 0 bases and 7 bases, with 9 bases remaining between them. Per germline, CDR1 LGHNA and CDR2 YSLEER. The CDR3 consists of 14 residues. The CDR3 DNA reads TGCGCCAGCAGCCAAGATATGGGGAACGGGGAGCTGTTTTTT. It encodes CASSQDMGNGELFF.

This clone was seen more than once but under ten times. The J gene is TRBJ1-1, the V gene TRBV7-9, with 8 bases fitting TRBD1. The CDR3 contains 17 residues. Trimming took 5 bases from V and 4 from J; bases not matched to a gene: 15. The germline V gene has CDR1 SEHNR and CDR2 FQNEAQ (reference sequence). The CDR3: CASSRQGTGGLGTEAFF. CDR3 nucleotide sequence: TGTGCCAGCAGCCGACAAGGGACAGGAGGTTTGGGCACTGAAGCTTTCTTT.